This TCR beta chain stems from a study of cytomegalovirus exposure and HLA in healthy donors. CDR1 and CDR2 from the germline V gene are MNHNS and SASEGT. Trimming removed 3 bases from V and 0 bases from J, with 11 bases in between. The CDR3 is 15 residues long. Whole-study results and caveats: In a later analysis, TCR association rates varied by HLA locus: DRB1 most, HLA-C fewest. In a later analysis, a missense DCLRE1C variant was linked to TCR beta V- and J-gene trimming. Later analysis identified several of the most significant clusters that appeared linked to common viral pathogens.

Primers for the PCR totalled 60 Vbeta and 13 Jbeta. Clones were read by immunoSEQ multiplex PCR, and TCRdb kept only the in-frame ones, dropping some. The data contain 200,000 to 250,000 clones, more than 75% of them singletons. Worth noting for this clone: The antigen is undetermined.

The V call is TRBV6-1, the J call TRBJ1-1; possibly TRBD1 for D (6 bases). The specimen sequenced was PBMCs. The sequence derives from a male donor in good health and CMV-seronegative. The chain's CDR3 is CASSEPGTLNTEAFF. Here the CDR3 DNA reads TGTGCCAGCAGTGAGCCTGGGACACTGAACACTGAAGCTTTCTTT.